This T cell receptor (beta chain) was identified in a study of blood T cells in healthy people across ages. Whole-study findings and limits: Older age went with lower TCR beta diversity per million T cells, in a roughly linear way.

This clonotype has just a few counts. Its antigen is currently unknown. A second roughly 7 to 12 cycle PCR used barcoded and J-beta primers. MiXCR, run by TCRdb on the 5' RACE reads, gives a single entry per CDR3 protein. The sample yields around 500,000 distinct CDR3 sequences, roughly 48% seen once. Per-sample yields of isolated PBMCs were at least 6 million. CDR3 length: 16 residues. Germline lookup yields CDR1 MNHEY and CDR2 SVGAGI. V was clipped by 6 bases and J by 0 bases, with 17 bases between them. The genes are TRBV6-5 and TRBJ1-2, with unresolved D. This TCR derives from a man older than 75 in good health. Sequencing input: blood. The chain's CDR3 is CASSRNTATANYGYTF. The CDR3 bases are TGTGCCAGCAGCAGAAATACAGCCACTGCTAACTATGGCTACACCTTC.